This section outlines one TCR beta chain sequence together with its context. These data are taken from a study of blood T cell repertoires in COVID-19. For the study at large: Researchers got acute and convalescent COVID-19 samples from the United States, Italy and Spain. Sample material is recorded as cDNA or gDNA derived from T cells, B-cell-depleted T cells, or PBMCs.

Between the trimmed V and J ends, which lost 3 bases and 3 bases, there was a span of 15 bases. This CDR3 is 15 amino acids long. Germline lookup yields CDR1 SGDLS and CDR2 YYNGEE. Per the original data handling: For nucleated cells, counts were estimated from reference gene primer amplification. Clones were sequenced by immunoSEQ multiplex PCR, and TCRdb holds only the in-frame ones, with some missing. The V and J calls and the clone size are those of that table, but D and trimming were determined from the DNA. The sample has approximately 150,000 clones, roughly 80% seen once; the top ten hold 3.5% to 4%.

The sequenced sample was peripheral blood. The source of this sequence is a man aged 70 or older who had recovered from COVID-19. This chain connects TRBV9 to TRBJ1-2; TRBD1 might be the D (6 bases). The DNA for the CDR3 is TGTGCCAGCAGCGCAGTACCGGACAGCTACTATGGCTACACCTTC. Encoded protein: CASSAVPDSYYGYTF.